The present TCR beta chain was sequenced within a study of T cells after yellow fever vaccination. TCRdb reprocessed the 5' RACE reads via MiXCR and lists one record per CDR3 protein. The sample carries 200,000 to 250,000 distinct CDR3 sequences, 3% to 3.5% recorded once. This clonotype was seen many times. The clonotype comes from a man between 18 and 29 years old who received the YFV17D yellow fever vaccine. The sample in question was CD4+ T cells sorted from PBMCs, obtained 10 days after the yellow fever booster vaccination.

In DNA, the CDR3 is TGCAGTGCTAGTATTCAGCGGGGGGGCCGCGAGACCCAGTACTTC. Protein product: CSASIQRGGRETQYF. This sequence joins TRBV20-1 and TRBJ2-5; the match to TRBD2 covers 10 bases. The CDR3 contains 15 residues. Unmatched junction bases numbered 9, after V lost 3 bases and J lost 5 bases. The V gene's germline CDR1 is DFQATT and CDR2 SNEGSKA (reference sequence).